This T cell receptor beta chain emerged from a study of OX40 agonist ivuxolimab in advanced cancers. A note on this clone: The antigen is unknown.

The table came from immunoSEQ multiplex PCR; TCRdb's copy has only in-frame clones and leaves some out. Of about 50,000 clones listed, 80% were seen once; the top ten hold around 4.2%. Whole-study findings and limits: CD4+ T cells averaged fewer expanded clones than CD8+ T cells.

The junction had 6 bases not matched to a gene; V was cut back by 5 bases and J by 3 bases. There are 15 residues in the CDR3. The germline V gene encodes CDR1 SEHNR and CDR2 FQNEAQ (reference sequence). This sequence joins TRBV7-9 and TRBJ1-4; TRBD1 agrees at 7 bases. The receptor was isolated from an adult with an advanced solid tumor such as melanoma, head and neck, liver or kidney cancer. The sequenced sample was CD4+ or CD8+ T cells sorted from blood, obtained in a trial of the OX40 agonist ivuxolimab. CDR3 sequence reads: CASSNQGVANEKLFF. In DNA, the CDR3 is TGTGCCAGCAGCAACCAGGGGGTAGCTAATGAAAAACTGTTTTTT.